These T cell receptor beta chains were read from a single sample in a study of blood T cells in healthy people across ages. TCRdb used MiXCR to reprocess the 5' RACE reads, holding one entry per CDR3 protein. The sample has about 380,000 distinct CDR3 sequences, 50% to 60% seen once. The sequenced sample consisted of blood. The receptors were gathered from a man in his 60s in good health. Each CDR3 is given without its conserved first and last residue. The order of the fields is CDR3 length, clone size, V gene, CDR3 protein. Not all rows give a size; the values are once, few, many and, for expanded clones, a class.

length: 14; size: few; V: TRBV7-6; CDR3: ASSFSGFSSTDTQY
length: 12; size: -; V: TRBV7-2; CDR3: ASSRGFGPYEQY
length: 13; size: few; V: TRBV7-2; CDR3: ASSLDRTDTDTQY
length: 11; size: -; V: TRBV20-1; CDR3: SAPAGTKETQY
length: 12; size: -; V: TRBV5-1; CDR3: ASSLKGGYSPLH
length: 12; size: -; V: TRBV6-5; CDR3: ATRLGLANNEQF
length: 13; size: -; V: TRBV6-1; CDR3: ASSAGGTGRDEQF
length: 12; size: -; V: TRBV27; CDR3: ASSLAIPADTQY
length: 14; size: many; V: TRBV3-1; CDR3: ASSQRGLGPSDTQY
length: 10; size: -; V: TRBV28; CDR3: ASRVSPYEQY
length: 10; size: -; V: TRBV29-1; CDR3: SVEGSTDTQY
length: 12; size: -; V: TRBV20-1; CDR3: SASDPVGDNEQF
length: 13; size: -; V: TRBV27; CDR3: ASSPRDRGHQPQH
length: 16; size: few; V: TRBV21-1; CDR3: ASSKEDRDRGLTDTQY
length: 12; size: few; V: TRBV29-1; CDR3: SASPLESTDTQY
length: 16; size: -; V: TRBV5-5; CDR3: ASSLLAGGQGSGDTQY
length: 11; size: -; V: TRBV2; CDR3: ASASGGAREQY
length: 12; size: -; V: TRBV20-1; CDR3: SARAGTNTDTQY
length: 10; size: -; V: TRBV19; CDR3: ASSINTETQY
length: 12; size: -; V: TRBV5-1; CDR3: ASSLGQVGNEQF
length: 14; size: many; V: TRBV12-3/TRBV12-4; CDR3: ASSLGTGVSGYGYT
length: 12; size: -; V: TRBV29-1; CDR3: SVGGAAGPGELF
length: 13; size: -; V: TRBV12-3/TRBV12-4; CDR3: ASSTWGASTDMQY
length: 10; size: few; V: TRBV29-1; CDR3: SVPDRNTEAF
length: 13; size: once; V: TRBV3-1; CDR3: ASSQRAMGANVLT
length: 13; size: -; V: TRBV27; CDR3: ASRGTGGGGQPQH
length: 9; size: -; V: TRBV30; CDR3: AWGRGETQY
length: 13; size: few; V: TRBV24-1; CDR3: ATSASDRLSYEQY
length: 15; size: -; V: TRBV24-1; CDR3: ATSDPSDSAHTDTQY
length: 10; size: -; V: TRBV20-1; CDR3: SARDRSYGYT
length: 13; size: -; V: TRBV6-5; CDR3: ASSYAPNQSSPLH
length: 12; size: few; V: TRBV28; CDR3: ASRAAGTGQPQH
length: 17; size: -; V: TRBV6-2/TRBV6-3; CDR3: ASSLPPGGAGGSKNIQY